What follows are 27 T cell receptor beta chains derived from one specimen sequenced in a study of blood T cell repertoires in COVID-19. Libraries were prepared by immunoSEQ multiplex PCR; TCRdb keeps only in-frame clonotypes and omits some of them. The sample gives 88,000 or so clones, about 88% of which show up once; less than 9.5% is in the top ten. The sample comprised peripheral blood. The receptors originated from a man in his sixties with acute or convalescent COVID-19.

The J gene is TRBJ2-7, the V gene TRBV6-5; TRBD2 matches at 14 bases. The CDR3 is 14 residues long. Germline lookup yields CDR1 MNHEY and CDR2 SVGAGI. Germline trimming cut 6 bases from V and 5 bases from J; bases unmatched to any gene: 3. CDR3 DNA: TGTGCCAGCAGGGGACTAGCGGGAGACCACGAGCAGTACTTC. Translated, it gives CASRGLAGDHEQYF.

This chain connects TRBV30 to TRBJ2-4; weak D call: TRBD2 (6 bases). Germline CDR1 GTSNPN, CDR2 SVGIG (reference sequence). Trimming pared 3 bases from V and 0 bases from J, leaving 12 bases between. This CDR3 has 15 residues. Here the CDR3 DNA reads TGTGCCTGGAGAGGAGGGGCCGTAGCCAAAAACATTCAGTACTTC. Protein product: CAWRGGAVAKNIQYF. Filled out from reference TRBV30 and TRBJ2-4, the complete variable domain reads SQTIHQWPATLVQPVGSPLSLECTVEGTSNPNLYWYRQAAGRGLQLLFYSVGIGQISSEVPQNLSASRPQDRQFILSSKKLLLSDSGFYLCAWRGGAVAKNIQYFGAGTRLSVL.

CDR3 region: CSASPSVETQYF. CDR3 in DNA: TGCAGTGCTAGTCCTAGCGTAGAGACCCAGTACTTC. The chain has TRBV20-1 and TRBJ2-5; weak D call: TRBD2 (6 bases). CDR3 length equals 12 residues. V was shortened by 3 bases and J by 4 bases, with 9 bases between the two germline ends. Germline lookup yields CDR1 DFQATT and CDR2 SNEGSKA (reference sequence).

This chain uses TRBV2 with TRBJ2-5, with 11 nucleotides matching TRBD2. Germline loops: CDR1 SNHLY, CDR2 FYNNEI. The V and J ends lost 6 bases and 4 bases, in that order; junction bases with no gene match: 16. The CDR3 covers 18 residues. In nucleotides, the CDR3 is TGTGCCAGCAGCGCTGGACTAGCGGGTTTGAGGGGGCGAGAGACCCAGTACTTC. It encodes CASSAGLAGLRGRETQYF.

This chain links TRBV27 with TRBJ2-1; 8 nucleotides match TRBD2. Germline loops: CDR1 MNHEY, CDR2 SMNVEV (reference sequence). With V trimmed by 6 bases and J by 5 bases, 9 bases remained unmatched. The CDR3 contains 15 residues. The CDR3 loop is CASRLHGRVDNEQFF. CDR3 in DNA: TGTGCCAGCAGGCTTCACGGGAGGGTAGACAATGAGCAGTTCTTC.

V usage is TRBV6-6 and J usage is TRBJ1-3; weak D call: TRBD1 (5 bases). The CDR3 has 13 amino acids. Per the germline V gene, CDR1 is MNHNY and CDR2 is SVGAGI (reference sequence). V shed 6 bases and J shed 3 bases, with 9 bases lying between them. The CDR3 is CASRSGFGNTIYF. The CDR3 nucleotides read TGTGCCAGCAGGTCAGGGTTTGGAAACACCATATATTTT.

J is TRBJ2-7 and V is TRBV18, with 11 bases matching TRBD1. Germline assignment: CDR1 KGHSH and CDR2 LQKENI. This CDR3 comprises 14 residues. The J segment lost 6 bases and the V segment lost 5 bases, leaving 6 bases of the junction unmatched. Here the CDR3 reads CASSSGQGVREQYF. CDR3 DNA sequence: TGTGCCAGCTCATCGGGACAGGGGGTCCGCGAGCAGTACTTC.

The table lists this clone with a few counts. This chain joins TRBV7-2 and TRBJ1-2, with 9 bases fitting TRBD1. V lost 4 bases and J lost 10; bases outside the gene matches: 4. Per the germline V gene, CDR1 is SGHTA and CDR2 is FQGNSA. CDR3 length equals 12 residues. The CDR3, as DNA: TGTGCCAGCAGCTCAGGGACAGGGCCCTACACCTTC. This sequence encodes CASSSGTGPYTF.

In its sample, this clone was seen once. The chain couples TRBV11-2 to TRBJ2-7; 9 nucleotides align to TRBD1. The J segment lost 7 bases and the V segment lost 1 base, leaving 5 bases of the junction unmatched. The CDR3 consists of 14 residues. The germline V gene has CDR1 SGHAT and CDR2 FQNNGV. CDR3 loop: CASSLARDRAEQYF. The CDR3 nucleotides are TGTGCCAGCAGCTTAGCCCGGGACAGGGCAGAGCAGTACTTC.

A single count supports this clone. The CDR3 bases are TGTGCCTGGGGGGGAGGACTTAATGAAAAACTGTTTTTT. Translation gives CAWGGGLNEKLFF. The rearrangement joins TRBV30 to TRBJ1-4; perhaps TRBD1 as D (5 bases). This CDR3 region has 13 residues. V was pared by 5 bases and J by 4 bases, with 11 bases between. Germline CDR1 and CDR2: GTSNPN and SVGIG (reference sequence).

This clone was seen only a few times. The chain couples TRBV12-3 or TRBV12-4 to TRBJ2-7, with D possibly being TRBD1 (5 bases). The CDR3 spans 13 residues. V was cut by 8 bases and J by 3 bases, with 14 bases left in between. The CDR3 sequence is CASAQDSYYEQYF. As DNA, the CDR3 is TGTGCCAGCGCTCAAGACAGCTACTACGAGCAGTACTTC.

The chain employs TRBV9 and TRBJ1-1; 7 bases agree with TRBD1. Per the germline V gene, CDR1 is SGDLS and CDR2 is YYNGEE. The CDR3 has 15 amino acids. V lost 3 bases and J lost 4; bases outside the gene matches: 9. The CDR3 DNA is TGTGCCAGCAGCGATAACAGGGGCGTGAGCACTGAAGCTTTCTTT. Protein: CASSDNRGVSTEAFF. The full variable domain, its missing parts supplied by reference TRBV9 and TRBJ1-1, is DSGVTQTPKHLITATGQRVTLRCSPRSGDLSVYWYQQSLDQGLQFLIQYYNGEERAKGNILERFSAQQFPDLHSELNLSSLELGDSALYFCASSDNRGVSTEAFFGQGTRLTVV.

The DNA of the CDR3 is TGTGCCAGCAGCCCGGGACAGGGAGGCTCCTACGAGCAGTACTTC. The encoded protein is CASSPGQGGSYEQYF. The rearrangement joins TRBV9 to TRBJ2-7; 9 bases are a match to TRBD1. Germline loops: CDR1 SGDLS, CDR2 YYNGEE. The CDR3 runs 15 residues. Germline trimming cut 4 bases from V and 0 bases from J; bases unmatched to any gene: 5. Supplemented by reference TRBV9 and TRBJ2-7, the full variable domain reads DSGVTQTPKHLITATGQRVTLRCSPRSGDLSVYWYQQSLDQGLQFLIQYYNGEERAKGNILERFSAQQFPDLHSELNLSSLELGDSALYFCASSPGQGGSYEQYFGPGTRLTVT.

In its sample, this clone was seen a few times. This sequence joins TRBV10-2 and TRBJ2-1; TRBD2 matches at 11 bases. Germline CDR1 WSHSY, CDR2 SAAADI. Germline trimming cut 5 bases from V and 0 bases from J; bases unmatched to any gene: 12. The CDR3 contains 19 residues. CDR3 coding DNA: TGCGCCAGCAGTCTATCGGGACTAGCGGCCATTAGCTCCTACAATGAGCAGTTCTTC. Encoded protein: CASSLSGLAAISSYNEQFF.

This rearrangement joins TRBV30 to TRBJ1-5; 10 positions match TRBD1. The V and J ends lost 1 base and 6 bases, in that order; junction bases with no gene match: 3. The CDR3 length is 14 residues. Germline assignment: CDR1 GTSNPN and CDR2 SVGIG (reference sequence). The CDR3 sequence is CAWSGQGAIQPQHF. In nucleotides, the CDR3 is TGTGCCTGGAGTGGACAGGGGGCGATTCAGCCCCAGCATTTT.

The chain recombines TRBV19 with TRBJ1-1; tentative D call: TRBD1 (5 bases). Germline CDR1 LNHDA, CDR2 SQIVND (reference sequence). V gave up 3 bases and J gave up 2 bases, with 7 bases separating them. This CDR3 contains 13 residues. CDR3 sequence: CASSMGLNTEAFF. CDR3 coding DNA: TGTGCCAGTAGTATGGGACTCAACACTGAAGCTTTCTTT.

The genes are TRBV7-9 and TRBJ2-6, with TRBD1 identical over 7 bases. The CDR3 spans 16 residues. The V segment lost 5 bases and the J segment 2 bases; nucleotides outside the gene matches: 6. Germline V gene sequence: CDR1 SEHNR, CDR2 FQNEAQ (reference sequence). CDR3 sequence: CASSLRTGTGANVLTF. Written as DNA, the CDR3 is TGTGCCAGCAGCCTAAGGACAGGCACTGGGGCCAACGTCCTGACTTTC.

This clone was seen only once. The chain links TRBV12-1 to TRBJ1-1. TRBV12-1 counts as a pseudogene. The CDR3 sequence is 15 residues long. CDR3 protein: CASSFVRGRDTEAFF. CDR3 nucleotide sequence: TGTGCCAGCAGCTTTGTTCGGGGTCGAGACACTGAAGCTTTCTTT.

The chain joins TRBV2 to TRBJ1-2; D not certain. The CDR3 runs to 16 residues. The germline V and J ends were trimmed by 4 bases and 2 bases, with 17 bases remaining between them. Germline loops: CDR1 SNHLY, CDR2 FYNNEI. In nucleotides, the CDR3 is TGTGCCAGCAGTGGCGGGAGGGAGCGGCCGAACTATGGCTACACCTTC. It is translated as CASSGGRERPNYGYTF.

This clone appeared a few times. The gene calls are TRBV4-1 and TRBJ2-1; D call uncertain. CDR3 length: 13 amino acids. The V end was cut by 3 bases, the J end by 4 bases, with 7 bases between. Germline values: CDR1 MGHRA, CDR2 YSYEKL. The CDR3: CASSQGLYNEQFF. In nucleotides, the CDR3 is TGCGCCAGCAGCCAGGGCCTTTACAATGAGCAGTTCTTC.

This clone was detected once. The chain joins TRBV5-1 to TRBJ2-3, with D possibly TRBD2 on 6 matching bases. CDR1 and CDR2 (germline): SGHRS, YFSETQ. Trimming took 4 bases from V and 4 from J, leaving 16 bases between them. The CDR3 sequence is 15 residues long. The CDR3 is CASSEKAGNADTQYF. In nucleotides, the CDR3 is TGCGCCAGCAGCGAGAAGGCGGGGAACGCAGATACGCAGTATTTT. The whole variable domain, filled in from reference TRBV5-1 and TRBJ2-3, reads KAGVTQTPRYLIKTRGQQVTLSCSPISGHRSVSWYQQTPGQGLQFLFEYFSETQRNKGNFPGRFSGRQFSNSRSEMNVSTLELGDSALYLCASSEKAGNADTQYFGPGTRLTVL.

The V and J genes are TRBV6-5 and TRBJ1-2; 8 bases line up with TRBD1. Unmatched junction bases numbered 6, after V lost 2 bases and J lost 4 bases. The CDR3 covers 15 residues. The germline CDR1 and CDR2 sequences are MNHEY and SVGAGI. The CDR3 bases are TGTGCCAGCAGTTACGGGACAGGTCGACCCTATGGCTACACCTTC. This translates into CASSYGTGRPYGYTF.

The chain employs TRBV25-1 and TRBJ1-4, with D perhaps matching TRBD1 (6 bases). With 1 base removed from V and 0 bases from J, the gap between germline ends came to 9 bases. The germline V gene encodes CDR1 MGHDK and CDR2 SYGVNS. The CDR3 runs to 16 residues. The CDR3: CASSELTGPTNEKLFF. The CDR3 coding sequence is TGTGCCAGCAGTGAATTAACAGGGCCAACTAATGAAAAACTGTTTTTT.

This chain connects TRBV7-8 to TRBJ1-5; tentatively, D is TRBD1 (5 bases). V lost 4 bases and J 4 bases, leaving 11 bases between the germline ends. Germline loops: CDR1 SGHVS, CDR2 FQNEAQ. The CDR3 runs to 14 residues. The CDR3 sequence is CASSSSRGNQPQHF. The CDR3 nucleotides read TGTGCCAGCAGCTCAAGCCGGGGGAATCAGCCCCAGCATTTT.

V and J are TRBV19 and TRBJ1-6, with 9 bases identical to TRBD1. With 5 bases clipped from V and 6 bases from J, the junction kept 8 bases outside the gene matches. The germline gives CDR1 LNHDA, CDR2 SQIVND (reference sequence). The CDR3 has 16 residues. CDR3 in DNA: TGTGCCAGTAGTGGGAGCCCGGGACAGGGTAATTCACCCCTCCACTTT. It encodes CASSGSPGQGNSPLHF.

V is TRBV5-6 and J is TRBJ2-1, with 12 bases matching TRBD2. Trimming cost V 1 base and J 5 bases; bases outside gene matches: 7. The germline V gene has CDR1 SGHDT and CDR2 YYEEEE. The CDR3 runs to 17 residues. The CDR3 sequence: CASSLYGTSGPNNEQFF. In nucleotides, the CDR3 is TGTGCCAGCAGCTTGTACGGGACTAGCGGGCCTAACAATGAGCAGTTCTTC.

The chain uses TRBV19 and TRBJ2-1; 10 bases map to TRBD2. The germline V gene encodes CDR1 LNHDA and CDR2 SQIVND (reference sequence). The V segment lost 5 bases and the J segment 6 bases; nucleotides outside the gene matches: 10. The CDR3 contains 16 residues. The CDR3 coding sequence is TGTGCCAGTAGTTGGACTAGCGGTGGAGGGGGCAATGAGCAGTTCTTC. Its translation: CASSWTSGGGGNEQFF.